This T cell receptor beta chain was documented in a study of cytomegalovirus exposure and HLA in healthy donors. Between the trimmed V and J ends, which lost 7 bases and 8 bases, there was a span of 20 bases. The CDR3 is 14 amino acids. The V gene's germline CDR1 is SGHVS and CDR2 FQNEAQ. The study ran its PCR with 60 Vbeta and 13 Jbeta primers. The protocol was immunoSEQ multiplex PCR, while the TCRdb copy is restricted to in-frame clones and leaves out a portion. The table has about 140,000 clones, 75% to 80% seen once. Sequencing was done on a sample of PBMCs. The genes are TRBV7-8 and TRBJ1-2; a possible D gene is TRBD1 (5 bases). The receptor was derived from a woman aged 25 to 39 in good health and CMV-seronegative. The DNA for the CDR3 is TGTGCCAGCACCACCGCGGGGGGGTTCTGGGGCTACACCTTC. Its protein product is CASTTAGGFWGYTF.